Listed here are 25 T cell receptor beta chains from one sample, sequenced in a study of T cells after yellow fever vaccination. TCRdb itself ran the 5' RACE reads through MiXCR, one entry per CDR3 protein. The table records hundreds of thousands of distinct CDR3 sequences, around 12% of them present only once. The sample consisted of CD4+ T cells sorted from PBMCs, taken 15 days after the yellow fever booster vaccination. All receptors derive from a young man who received the YFV17D yellow fever vaccine.

This clonotype was observed a few times. This chain joins TRBV28 and TRBJ1-6; no firm D call. CDR3 length: 13 residues. The V end lost 7 bases, the J end lost 9 bases, and 13 bases lay between the germline ends. Germline V CDR1 and CDR2: MDHEN, SYDVKM. CDR3 sequence reads: CASKLGRPSPLHF. The CDR3 bases are TGTGCCAGCAAACTTGGGAGGCCTTCACCCCTCCACTTT.

The table lists this clonotype with a few counts. The chain uses TRBV7-9 and TRBJ2-7; no clear D. Trimming pared 0 bases from V and 5 bases from J, leaving 11 bases between. The CDR3 loop spans 14 amino acids. CDR1 is SEHNR and CDR2 is FQNEAQ in the germline V gene (reference sequence). CDR3 nucleotide sequence: TGTGCCAGCAGCTTAGCCGGGTCGTGGGACGAGCAGTACTTC. Its protein is CASSLAGSWDEQYF.

J is TRBJ1-5 and V is TRBV20-1, with D possibly being TRBD1 (5 bases). Germline CDR1 and CDR2: DFQATT and SNEGSKA (reference sequence). Trimming shortened V by 6 bases and J by 9 bases, and 24 bases separated the two germline ends. This CDR3 spans 15 amino acids. CDR3 coding DNA: TGCAGTGCCGCCCCCTTGTCCAGGGTGCACTTGCCCCAGCATTTT. Its protein is CSAAPLSRVHLPQHF.

This clonotype was seen a few times. This rearrangement joins TRBV15 to TRBJ1-5, with 11 bases that match TRBD1. Germline V CDR1 and CDR2: LNHNV, YYDKDF (reference sequence). With V trimmed by 1 base and J by 4 bases, 6 bases remained unmatched. CDR3 length: 17 residues. This CDR3 is CATSRGDGQGANQPQHF. CDR3 DNA: TGTGCCACCAGCAGAGGAGACGGACAGGGGGCTAATCAGCCCCAGCATTTT.

The J gene is TRBJ2-5, the V gene TRBV6-2 or TRBV6-3, with 8 bases lining up with TRBD1. The CDR3 sequence is 14 residues long. Germline CDR1 is MNHEY and CDR2 is SVGEGT. The V segment lost 4 bases and the J segment 4 bases; nucleotides outside the gene matches: 5. The DNA for the CDR3 is TGTGCCAGCAGTTCTGGCAGGGGGCCAGAGACCCAGTACTTC. Translated, it gives CASSSGRGPETQYF.

This clonotype was counted a few times. This chain's CDR3 is CASSDSRGPYNEQFF. The CDR3 nucleotides read TGTGCCAGCAGTGACTCTCGCGGCCCCTACAATGAGCAGTTCTTC. The chain employs TRBV6-4 and TRBJ2-1; no reliable D call. The CDR3 runs 15 residues. V lost 0 bases, J lost 2 bases, and 8 bases lay in between. In germline, CDR1 is MRHNA, CDR2 SNTAGT.

The rearrangement uses TRBV25-1 and TRBJ1-1, with unresolved D. Germline loops: CDR1 MGHDK, CDR2 SYGVNS. The V and J ends lost 5 bases and 0 bases respectively, with 13 bases between them. The CDR3 contains 15 residues. This chain's CDR3 is CASSPLNGMNTEAFF. The CDR3 DNA reads TGTGCCAGCAGTCCCCTCAACGGAATGAACACTGAAGCTTTCTTT.

The gene calls are TRBV7-2 and TRBJ2-2; D possibly uses TRBD1 or TRBD2 (6 bases each). The length of the CDR3 is 16 residues. Germline values: CDR1 SGHTA, CDR2 FQGNSA. V lost 2 bases and J 3 bases, leaving 13 bases between the germline ends. The CDR3 loop reads CASSLLGGIDTGELFF. The DNA of the CDR3 is TGTGCCAGCAGCTTACTCGGGGGCATCGACACCGGGGAGCTGTTTTTT. The full variable domain, in which reference TRBV7-2 and TRBJ2-2 provide the parts outside the CDR3, is GAGVSQSPSNKVTEKGKDVELRCDPISGHTALYWYRQSLGQGLEFLIYFQGNSAPDKSGLPSDRFSAERTGGSVSTLTIQRTQQEDSAVYLCASSLLGGIDTGELFFGEGSRLTVL.

This clonotype was detected only a few times. This chain joins TRBV6-5 and TRBJ1-2; 7 positions match TRBD1. V was clipped by 0 bases and J by 7 bases; unmatched bases: 5. In germline, CDR1 is MNHEY, CDR2 SVGAGI. This CDR3 contains 14 residues. CDR3 loop: CASSYSLDRLGYTF. The DNA of the CDR3 is TGTGCCAGCAGTTACTCTCTGGACAGGCTTGGCTACACCTTC.

A few counts support this clonotype. The chain links TRBV7-2 to TRBJ2-3; D possibly corresponds to TRBD2 (7 bases). The V end was cut by 7 bases, the J end by 1 base, with 15 bases between. The CDR3 extends over 15 amino acids. CDR1 is SGHTA and CDR2 is FQGNSA in the germline V gene. The CDR3 nucleotides read TGTGCCAGCAAGGAGGGGGGGGAGCGCACAGATACGCAGTATTTT. It specifies CASKEGGERTDTQYF.

This clonotype showed up just a few times. The gene calls are TRBV4-1 and TRBJ2-1, with D hard to call. CDR3 length: 14 residues. Germline CDR1 and CDR2: MGHRA and YSYEKL. Trimming cost V 4 bases and J 8 bases, with 15 bases left between them. DNA of the CDR3: TGCGCCAGCAGCCGTTTACAGTCTGGTGATGAGCAGTTCTTC. It is translated as CASSRLQSGDEQFF.

There are many counts of this clonotype. CDR3 protein: CATSDHRQPQHF. The CDR3 bases are TGTGCCACCAGTGACCATCGACAGCCCCAGCATTTT. V and J are TRBV24-1 and TRBJ1-5; D is ambiguous. Trimming removed 4 bases at V and 7 bases at J, with 7 bases between. CDR1 and CDR2 (germline): KGHDR, SFDVKD. The CDR3 spans 12 residues.

The chain links TRBV7-2 to TRBJ1-1; the D gene is possibly TRBD1 (6 bases). This CDR3 has 17 amino acids. V lost 2 bases to trimming and J lost 5 bases, with 21 bases between them. From germline, CDR1 is SGHTA and CDR2 FQGNSA. CDR3: CASSLPLRGPTRTEAFF. The CDR3 DNA reads TGTGCCAGCAGCTTACCCCTTCGGGGGCCGACCCGGACTGAAGCTTTCTTT. The full variable domain, its missing parts supplied by reference TRBV7-2 and TRBJ1-1, is GAGVSQSPSNKVTEKGKDVELRCDPISGHTALYWYRQSLGQGLEFLIYFQGNSAPDKSGLPSDRFSAERTGGSVSTLTIQRTQQEDSAVYLCASSLPLRGPTRTEAFFGQGTRLTVV.

This rearrangement joins TRBV7-2 to TRBJ2-7; a possible D gene is TRBD1 (5 bases). CDR3 length: 13 amino acids. Looked up from germline, CDR1 is SGHTA and CDR2 is FQGNSA. The V and J ends lost 5 bases and 6 bases respectively, with 14 bases between them. DNA for the CDR3: TGTGCCAGCAGCCAAACCCAGGACACCGAGCAGTACGTC. It codes for CASSQTQDTEQYV.

The chain couples TRBV29-1 to TRBJ2-1, with 8 bases identical to TRBD2. Germline V gene lookup returns CDR1 SQVTM and CDR2 ANQGSEA. The V and J ends lost 1 base and 0 bases, in that order; junction bases with no gene match: 8. The CDR3 is 17 amino acids. The CDR3 sequence is CSVEGGRGAASYNEQFF. CDR3 nucleotides: TGCAGCGTTGAAGGGGGGCGGGGGGCCGCCTCCTACAATGAGCAGTTCTTC.

This clonotype was found a few times. V is TRBV29-1 and J is TRBJ2-3, with TRBD2 matching 12 bases. The junction had 6 bases not matched to a gene; V was cut back by 3 bases and J by 2 bases. The germline V gene encodes CDR1 SQVTM and CDR2 ANQGSEA. This CDR3 has 16 amino acids. The CDR3 bases are TGCAGCGTTGAGGACTGGACTAGCGGGGTCACAGATACGCAGTATTTT. Translating it yields CSVEDWTSGVTDTQYF.

CDR3 nucleotides: TGTGCCATCAGTGCGACAGAGTATGGCTACACCTTC. This sequence encodes CAISATEYGYTF. The V call is TRBV10-3, the J call TRBJ1-2, with D perhaps TRBD1 (5 bases). The V gene lost 4 bases and the J gene lost 5 bases, with 8 bases spanning the gap. The CDR3 loop spans 12 amino acids. The germline V gene has CDR1 ENHRY and CDR2 SYGVKD.

This clonotype was counted many times. This chain connects TRBV7-9 to TRBJ1-5; D uncertain. This CDR3 region has 12 residues. CDR1 and CDR2 from the germline V gene are SEHNR and FQNEAQ (reference sequence). The germline V and J ends were trimmed by 5 bases and 7 bases, with 9 bases remaining between them. CDR3 coding DNA: TGTGCCAGCAGCCCAGTAAGACAGCCCCAGCATTTT. It encodes CASSPVRQPQHF.

This clonotype has more than one count but fewer than ten. This chain joins TRBV5-1 and TRBJ2-5; D assignment may be TRBD1 or TRBD2 (7 bases each). Germline-derived CDR1 and CDR2 are SGHRS and YFSETQ. The germline V and J ends were trimmed by 3 bases and 5 bases, with 14 bases remaining between them. The CDR3 contains 14 residues. This CDR3 is CASSSGTAGETQYF. The CDR3 coding sequence is TGCGCCAGCAGCTCGGGGACAGCGGGGGAGACCCAGTACTTC.

This clonotype showed up just a few times. The chain carries TRBV7-9 and TRBJ1-2, with 7 nucleotides matching TRBD1. After removal of 9 bases from V and 5 bases from J, the junction contained 12 bases not matched to a gene. CDR1 is SEHNR, CDR2 FQNEAQ, per germline (reference sequence). The CDR3 sequence is 14 residues long. CDR3 residues: CASKSGDSTYGYTF. In DNA form, the CDR3 reads TGTGCCAGTAAGTCCGGGGACAGTACTTATGGCTACACCTTC. The full variable domain, in which reference TRBV7-9 and TRBJ1-2 provide the parts outside the CDR3, is DTGVSQNPRHKITKRGQNVTFRCDPISEHNRLYWYRQTLGQGPEFLTYFQNEAQLEKSRLLSDRFSAERPKGSFSTLEIQRTEQGDSAMYLCASKSGDSTYGYTFGSGTRLTVV.

V gene TRBV9 combines with J gene TRBJ2-3; either TRBD1 or TRBD2 may fit D (6 bases each). Germline V gene data show CDR1 as SGDLS and CDR2 as YYNGEE. V was clipped by 4 bases and J by 5 bases, with 20 bases between them. This CDR3 spans 16 amino acids. The DNA for the CDR3 is TGTGCCAGCAGCTACGGGACACCCGAAGCGGGAGATACGCAGTATTTT. Translating gives CASSYGTPEAGDTQYF. The full variable domain, completed using reference TRBV9 and TRBJ2-3, is DSGVTQTPKHLITATGQRVTLRCSPRSGDLSVYWYQQSLDQGLQFLIQYYNGEERAKGNILERFSAQQFPDLHSELNLSSLELGDSALYFCASSYGTPEAGDTQYFGPGTRLTVL.

The rearrangement links TRBV19 to TRBJ1-2, with unresolved D. The V end lost 3 bases, the J end lost 6 bases, and 17 bases lay between the germline ends. The germline CDR1 and CDR2 sequences are LNHDA and SQIVND (reference sequence). The CDR3 covers 15 residues. The DNA of the CDR3 is TGTGCCAGTAGTATGATCAGGACCCGATTTGATGGCTACACCTTC. Amino acids: CASSMIRTRFDGYTF.

This chain links TRBV20-1 with TRBJ2-5, with D hard to call. Germline CDR1 and CDR2: DFQATT and SNEGSKA (reference sequence). The CDR3 covers 13 residues. Trimming shortened V by 5 bases and J by 5 bases, and 15 bases separated the two germline ends. CDR3 in amino acids: CSASSSASETQYF. The CDR3 nucleotides are TGCAGTGCTTCCTCCTCCGCGAGTGAGACCCAGTACTTC.

CDR3 nucleotides: TGCAGTGCTGGTACGGGGCTAGCCGAGGGGACCCAGTACTTC. This translates into CSAGTGLAEGTQYF. J is TRBJ2-5 and V is TRBV20-1; tentatively, D is TRBD1 or TRBD2 (5 bases each). Trimming removed 5 bases at V and 7 bases at J, with 20 bases between. The CDR3 covers 14 residues. Germline V gene data show CDR1 as DFQATT and CDR2 as SNEGSKA (reference sequence).

The J gene is TRBJ1-2, the V gene TRBV27; D is perhaps TRBD1 (6 bases). V lost 4 bases, J lost 8 bases, and 17 bases lay in between. Looked up from germline, CDR1 is MNHEY and CDR2 is SMNVEV (reference sequence). This CDR3 region has 14 residues. CDR3 loop: CASSSRAGESGYTF. Written as DNA, the CDR3 is TGTGCCAGCAGTTCACGGGCAGGGGAGAGCGGCTACACCTTC.